Listed below are T cell receptor beta chains from one sample, sequenced in a study of CD8+CD57+ T cells in acquired aplastic anemia. MiXCR, run by TCRdb on the reads, gives a single entry per CDR3 protein. There are fewer than 100,000 distinct CDR3 sequences in the sample; over 35% occur only once, and 65% to 70% lies in the top ten. Sequencing was done on a sample of sorted CD4+, CD8+, or CD8+CD57+ T cells (not recorded which) from PBMCs. Receptor source: a human donor in good health, serving as a control. CDR3s include the opening cysteine and the closing phenylalanine or tryptophan.

>TRBJ1-3|TRBV20-1
CSARAPVGGTIYF
>TRBJ1-5|TRBV4-2
CASSLEQGPQPQHF
>TRBJ1-2|TRBV4-2
CASSQDPERLKGYTF
>TRBJ1-1|TRBV29-1
CSALGGRDEAFF
>TRBJ1-5|TRBV5-5
CASSLGRAAQPQHF
>TRBJ2-1|TRBV2
CASSVVGTSLDEQFF
>TRBJ2-2|TRBV9
CASSGEGGPNTGELFF
>TRBJ1-1|TRBV19
CASSLLLWGSTEAFF
>TRBJ1-1|TRBV12-3/TRBV12-4
CASSGQTTEAFF
>TRBJ2-7|TRBV9
CASSVGGDRRTYEQYF
>TRBJ2-5|TRBV15
CATSRALAGAAETQYF
>TRBJ1-1|TRBV20-1
CSARAGTGTRFTEAFF
>TRBJ2-1|TRBV29-1
CSVDGSSGYNEQFF
>TRBJ1-2|TRBV12-3/TRBV12-4
CASRTGINGYTF
>TRBJ1-4|TRBV7-9
CASNQRKGRLNEKLFF
>TRBJ1-5|TRBV19
CASSIPRLAQPQHF
>TRBJ1-5|TRBV10-3
CAIGREPSNQPQHF
>TRBJ1-5|TRBV4-2
CASSQGGGTGDQPQHF
>TRBJ2-7|TRBV29-1
CSVGRPGGYEQYF
>TRBJ1-6|TRBV27
CASSPRNSPLHF
>TRBJ1-6|TRBV15
CATSGRDIYSPLHF
>TRBJ2-1|TRBV11-3
CASEGAGEFQFF
>TRBJ2-2|TRBV2
CASRFGLPSGELFF
>TRBJ1-3|TRBV4-1
CASSQDARGKGNTIYF
>TRBJ1-2|TRBV9
CASSVGSGSNYGYTF
>TRBJ2-1|TRBV9
CASSGQGSSYNEQFF
>TRBJ2-6|TRBV19
CASSIYLDTGANVLTF
>TRBJ2-2|TRBV9
CASSVGGGIGELFF
>TRBJ1-3|TRBV15
CASSQELVNSGNTIYF
>TRBJ1-1|TRBV10-3
CAIGRDREATEAFF
>TRBJ2-5|TRBV9
CASSVGGTQGETQYF
>TRBJ2-3|TRBV7-7
CASSRDRTDTQYF
>TRBJ1-5|TRBV6-1
CASGTGYQPQHF
>TRBJ2-3|TRBV5-1
CASSLHGRISTDTQYF
>TRBJ1-1|TRBV5-5
CVSSLDQVLYEAFF
>TRBJ2-7|TRBV4-3
CASSQERGGAYEQYF
>TRBJ2-7|TRBV25-1
CASSELEIYEQYF
>TRBJ2-7|TRBV29-1
CSVTLRQGGNEQYF
>TRBJ1-2|TRBV6-5
CASSYQQGAWGYTF
>TRBJ2-3|TRBV25-1
CASKSGQGLTDTQYF
>TRBJ1-1|TRBV20-1
CSARDLETGDTEAFF
>TRBJ2-1|TRBV20-1
CSAKFTGAYNEQFF
>TRBJ1-1|TRBV7-9
CASRPGGATEAFF
>TRBJ2-1|TRBV4-1
CASSQVMASSYNEQFF
>TRBJ2-3|TRBV29-1
CSVDTLGGAGQDTQYF
>TRBJ1-3|TRBV9
CASSNGQGDGNTIYF
>TRBJ2-3|TRBV25-1
CASSFGGAPHTQYF
>TRBJ2-3|TRBV15
CATSRVDSSTDTQYF
>TRBJ2-3|TRBV7-6
CASSWGQGTDTQYF
>TRBJ2-3|TRBV11-2
CASRAGGGPTDTQYF
>TRBJ2-7|TRBV7-9
CASSEVYYEQYF
>TRBJ1-6|TRBV7-2
CASSSTGRGNSPLHF
>TRBJ1-2|TRBV10-3
CAISENVREYGYTF